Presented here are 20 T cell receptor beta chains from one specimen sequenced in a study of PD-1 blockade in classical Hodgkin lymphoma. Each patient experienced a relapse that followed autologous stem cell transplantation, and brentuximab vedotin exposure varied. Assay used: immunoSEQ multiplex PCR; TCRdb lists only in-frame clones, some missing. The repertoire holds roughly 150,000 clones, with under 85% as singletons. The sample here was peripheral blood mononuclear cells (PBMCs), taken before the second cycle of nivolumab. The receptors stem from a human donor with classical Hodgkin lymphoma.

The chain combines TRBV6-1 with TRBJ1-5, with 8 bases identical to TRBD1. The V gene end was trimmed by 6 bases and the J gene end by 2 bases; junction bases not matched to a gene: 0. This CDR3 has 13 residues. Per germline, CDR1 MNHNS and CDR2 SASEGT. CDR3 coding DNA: TGTGCCAGCAGGGGACAGGGCAATCAGCCCCAGCATTTT. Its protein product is CASRGQGNQPQHF.

CDR3 DNA: TGTGCCAGCAGTGTCCTACAGGGGGCAGTACTCCACTTT. This gives the protein CASSVLQGAVLHF. The rearrangement joins TRBV27 to TRBJ1-6, with TRBD1 identical over 9 bases. CDR3 length: 13 amino acids. From germline, CDR1 is MNHEY and CDR2 SMNVEV (reference sequence). J was trimmed by 16 bases and V by 5 bases; bases with no gene match: 9.

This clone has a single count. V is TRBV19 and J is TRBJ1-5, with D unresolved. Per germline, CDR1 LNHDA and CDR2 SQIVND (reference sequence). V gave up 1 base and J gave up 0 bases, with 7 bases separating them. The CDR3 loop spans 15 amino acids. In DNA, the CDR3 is TGTGCCAGTAGTATAGGGCAGAGTAGCAATCAGCCCCAGCATTTT. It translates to CASSIGQSSNQPQHF.

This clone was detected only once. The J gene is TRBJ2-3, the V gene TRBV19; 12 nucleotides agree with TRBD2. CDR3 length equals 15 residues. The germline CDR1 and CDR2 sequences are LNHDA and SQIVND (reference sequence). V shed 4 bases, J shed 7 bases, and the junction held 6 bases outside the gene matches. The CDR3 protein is CASSKASGGVYTQYF. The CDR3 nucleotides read TGTGCCAGTAGTAAGGCTAGCGGGGGGGTATATACGCAGTATTTT.

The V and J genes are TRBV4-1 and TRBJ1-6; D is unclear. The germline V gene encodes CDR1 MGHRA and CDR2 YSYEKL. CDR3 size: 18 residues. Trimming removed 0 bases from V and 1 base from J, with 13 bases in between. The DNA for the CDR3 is TGCGCCAGCAGCCAAGATCAGCCCGGATTATCCTATAATTCACCCCTCCACTTT. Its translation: CASSQDQPGLSYNSPLHF.

CDR3 DNA sequence: TGTGCCACCAGCGTGGACAGGGGAACTAATGAAAAACTGTTTTTT. This encodes CATSVDRGTNEKLFF. The V and J genes are TRBV15 and TRBJ1-4, with TRBD1 identical over 9 bases. This CDR3 has 15 amino acids. Germline CDR1 reads LNHNV; CDR2 reads YYDKDF (reference sequence). V dropped 5 bases and J dropped 1; count of bases not matched to a gene: 2.

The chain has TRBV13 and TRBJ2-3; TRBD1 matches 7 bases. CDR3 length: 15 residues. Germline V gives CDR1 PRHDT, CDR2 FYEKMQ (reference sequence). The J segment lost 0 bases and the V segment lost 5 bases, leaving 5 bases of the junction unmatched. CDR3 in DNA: TGTGCCAGCAGCATAACAGGGGCTAGCACAGATACGCAGTATTTT. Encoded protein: CASSITGASTDTQYF.

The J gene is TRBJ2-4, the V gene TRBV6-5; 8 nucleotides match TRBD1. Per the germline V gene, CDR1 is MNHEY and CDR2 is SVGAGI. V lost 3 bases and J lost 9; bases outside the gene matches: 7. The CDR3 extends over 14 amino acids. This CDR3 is CASSYADRVGIQYF. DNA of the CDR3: TGTGCCAGCAGTTATGCGGACAGGGTAGGCATTCAGTACTTC.

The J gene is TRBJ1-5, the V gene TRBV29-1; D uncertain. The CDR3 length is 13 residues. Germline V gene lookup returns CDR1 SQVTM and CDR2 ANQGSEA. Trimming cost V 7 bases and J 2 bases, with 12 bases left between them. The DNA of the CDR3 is TGCAGCGCCGGGGTAGGAGGCAATCAGCCCCAGCATTTT. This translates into CSAGVGGNQPQHF. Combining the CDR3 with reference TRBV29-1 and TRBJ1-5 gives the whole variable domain SAVISQKPSRDICQRGTSLTIQCQVDSQVTMMFWYRQQPGQSLTLIATANQGSEATYESGFVIDKFPISRPNLTFSTLTVSNMSPEDSSIYLCSAGVGGNQPQHFGDGTRLSIL.

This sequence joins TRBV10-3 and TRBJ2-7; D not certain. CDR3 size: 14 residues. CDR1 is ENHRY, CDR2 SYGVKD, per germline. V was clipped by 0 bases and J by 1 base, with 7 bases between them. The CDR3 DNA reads TGTGCCATCAGTGAGTCGCAGGTTTCCTACGAGCAGTACTTC. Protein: CAISESQVSYEQYF.

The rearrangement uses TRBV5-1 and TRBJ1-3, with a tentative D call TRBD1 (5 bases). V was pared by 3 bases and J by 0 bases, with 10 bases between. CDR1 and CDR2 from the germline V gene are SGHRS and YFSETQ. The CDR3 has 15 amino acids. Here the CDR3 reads CASSSSGSSGNTIYF. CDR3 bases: TGCGCCAGCAGCTCCTCAGGGAGCTCTGGAAACACCATATATTTT.

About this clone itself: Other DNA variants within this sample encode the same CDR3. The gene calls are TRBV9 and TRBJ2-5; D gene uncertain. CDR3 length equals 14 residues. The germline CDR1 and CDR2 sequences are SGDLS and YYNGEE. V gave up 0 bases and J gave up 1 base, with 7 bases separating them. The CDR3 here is CASSVGGTQETQYF. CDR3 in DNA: TGTGCCAGCAGCGTAGGGGGAACCCAAGAGACCCAGTACTTC.

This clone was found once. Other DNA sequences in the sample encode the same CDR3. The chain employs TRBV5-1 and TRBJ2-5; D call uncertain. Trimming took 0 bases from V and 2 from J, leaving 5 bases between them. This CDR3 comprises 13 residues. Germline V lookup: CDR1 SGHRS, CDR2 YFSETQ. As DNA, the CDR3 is TGCGCCAGCAGCTTGGTAGGTCAAGAGACCCAGTACTTC. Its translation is CASSLVGQETQYF.

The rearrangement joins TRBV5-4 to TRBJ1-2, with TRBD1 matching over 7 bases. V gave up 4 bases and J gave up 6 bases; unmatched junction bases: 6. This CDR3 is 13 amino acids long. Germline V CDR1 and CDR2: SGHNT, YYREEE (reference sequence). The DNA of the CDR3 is TGTGCCAGCAGCAGACAGGGCCGAGATGGCTACACCTTC. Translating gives CASSRQGRDGYTF.

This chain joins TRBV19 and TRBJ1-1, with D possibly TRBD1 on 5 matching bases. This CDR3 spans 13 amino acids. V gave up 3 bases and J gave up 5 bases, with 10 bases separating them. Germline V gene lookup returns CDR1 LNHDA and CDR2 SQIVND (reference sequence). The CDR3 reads CASSISGITEAFF. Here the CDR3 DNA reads TGTGCCAGTAGTATCTCAGGGATAACTGAAGCTTTCTTT. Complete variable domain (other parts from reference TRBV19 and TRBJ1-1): DGGITQSPKYLFRKEGQNVTLSCEQNLNHDAMYWYRQDPGQGLRLIYYSQIVNDFQKGDIAEGYSVSREKKESFPLTVTSAQKNPTAFYLCASSISGITEAFFGQGTRLTVV.

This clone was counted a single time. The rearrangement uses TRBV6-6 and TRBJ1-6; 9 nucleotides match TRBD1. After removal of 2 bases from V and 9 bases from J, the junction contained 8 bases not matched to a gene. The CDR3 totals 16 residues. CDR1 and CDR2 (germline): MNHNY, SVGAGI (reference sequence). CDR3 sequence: CASSYQGQGSSSPLHF. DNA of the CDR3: TGTGCCAGCAGTTACCAGGGACAGGGCTCCAGTTCACCCCTCCACTTT.

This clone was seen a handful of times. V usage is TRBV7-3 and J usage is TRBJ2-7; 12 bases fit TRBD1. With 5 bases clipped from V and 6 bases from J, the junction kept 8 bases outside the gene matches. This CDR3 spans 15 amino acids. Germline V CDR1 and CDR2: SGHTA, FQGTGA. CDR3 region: CASSKTGTGGLEQYF. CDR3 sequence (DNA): TGTGCCAGCAGCAAAACCGGGACAGGGGGCCTCGAGCAGTACTTC.

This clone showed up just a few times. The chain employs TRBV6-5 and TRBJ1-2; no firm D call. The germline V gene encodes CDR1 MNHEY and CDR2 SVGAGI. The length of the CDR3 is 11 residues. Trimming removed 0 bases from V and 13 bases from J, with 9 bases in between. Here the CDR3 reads CASSYSDALTF. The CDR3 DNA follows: TGTGCCAGCAGTTACTCCGACGCGCTCACCTTC.

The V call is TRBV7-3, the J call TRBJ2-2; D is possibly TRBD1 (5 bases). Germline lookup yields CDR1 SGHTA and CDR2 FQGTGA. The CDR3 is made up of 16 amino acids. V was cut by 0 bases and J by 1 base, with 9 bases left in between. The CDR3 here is CASSLTGHWNTGELFF. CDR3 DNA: TGTGCCAGCAGCTTAACAGGACATTGGAACACCGGGGAGCTGTTTTTT.

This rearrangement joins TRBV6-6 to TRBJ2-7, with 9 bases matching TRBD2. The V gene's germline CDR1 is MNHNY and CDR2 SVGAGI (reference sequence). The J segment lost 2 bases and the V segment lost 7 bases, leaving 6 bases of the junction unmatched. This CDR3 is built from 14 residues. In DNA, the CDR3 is TGTGCCAGCAACCCTAGCGGGACAACCTACGAGCAGTACTTC. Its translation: CASNPSGTTYEQYF.